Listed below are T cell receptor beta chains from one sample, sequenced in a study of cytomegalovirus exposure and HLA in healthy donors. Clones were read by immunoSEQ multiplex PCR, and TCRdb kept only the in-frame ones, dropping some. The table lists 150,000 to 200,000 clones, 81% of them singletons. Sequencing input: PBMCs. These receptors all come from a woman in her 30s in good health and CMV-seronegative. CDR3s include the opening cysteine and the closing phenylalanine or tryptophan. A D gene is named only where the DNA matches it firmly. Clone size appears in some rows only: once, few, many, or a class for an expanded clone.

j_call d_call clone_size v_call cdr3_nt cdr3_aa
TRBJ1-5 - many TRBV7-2 TGTGCCAGCAGCTTACCTCGACAGGATCAGCCCCAGCATTTT CASSLPRQDQPQHF
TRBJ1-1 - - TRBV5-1 TGCGCCAGCAGCTTGGGCAGGGGGAACACTGAAGCTTTCTTT CASSLGRGNTEAFF
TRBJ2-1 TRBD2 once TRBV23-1 TGCGCCAGCAGTCAACCTAGCGGGAGGGACCGCTCCTACAATGAGCAGTTCTTC CASSQPSGRDRSYNEQFF
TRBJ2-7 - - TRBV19 TGTGCCAGTAAGCCGGGATCTTCCTACGAGCAGTACTTC CASKPGSSYEQYF
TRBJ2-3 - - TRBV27 TGTGCCAGCAGTTTACTACCGACTGCGACTAGCACAGATACGCAGTATTTT CASSLLPTATSTDTQYF
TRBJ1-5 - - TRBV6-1 TGTGCCAGCAGTGAATCCCGGGTCAGCAATCAGCCCCAGCATTTT CASSESRVSNQPQHF
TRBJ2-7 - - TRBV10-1 TGCGCCAGCAGTGAGGGGGCAGGTCTAACCTACGAGCAGTACTTC CASSEGAGLTYEQYF
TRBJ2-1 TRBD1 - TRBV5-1 TGCGCCAGCAGACAGGGGGAACCCTACAATGAGCAGTTCTTC CASRQGEPYNEQFF
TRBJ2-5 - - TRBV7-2 TGTGCCAGCAGCTTAGGCAACTATCGCGGCGGAGAGACCCAGTACTTC CASSLGNYRGGETQYF
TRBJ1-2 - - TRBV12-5 TGTGCTAGTGGTTTGGATCTGTCACCGGGACTGATGAACTATGGCTACACCTTC CASGLDLSPGLMNYGYTF
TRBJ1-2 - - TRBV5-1 TGCGCCAGCAGCTTCCAGGAAAACTATGGCTACACCTTC CASSFQENYGYTF
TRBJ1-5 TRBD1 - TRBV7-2 TGTGCCAGCAGCTCGGGACAGGGCGGTGTTAGCAATCAGCCCCAGCATTTT CASSSGQGGVSNQPQHF
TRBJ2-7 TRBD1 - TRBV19 TGTGCCAGTACCGAAGGGACAGGGGGTGAGCAGTACTTC CASTEGTGGEQYF
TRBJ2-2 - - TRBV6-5 TGTGCCAGCAGTTTTAATCCGACTATATCCGGGGAGCTGTTTTTT CASSFNPTISGELFF
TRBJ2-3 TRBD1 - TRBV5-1 TGCGCCAGCAGCCCCGGGACAGGGGGCACAGATACGCAGTATTTT CASSPGTGGTDTQYF
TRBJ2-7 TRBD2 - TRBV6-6 TGTGCCAGCAGAGAGACTAGCGGGCCTATCTACGAGCAGTACTTC CASRETSGPIYEQYF
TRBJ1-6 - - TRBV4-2 TGTGCCAGCAGCCAAGATCCCGGGGGGCAGGGGAGCGCCTATAATTCACCCCTCCACTTT CASSQDPGGQGSAYNSPLHF
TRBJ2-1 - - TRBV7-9 TGTGCCAGCAGCTTAAATGGAGACAATGAGCAGTTCTTC CASSLNGDNEQFF
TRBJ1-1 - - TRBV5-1 TGCGCCAGCAGCTTGGGGTCAGGGTTGTGGACTGAAGCTTTCTTT CASSLGSGLWTEAFF
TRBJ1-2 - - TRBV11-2 TGTGCCAGCAGCTTAGGCATCGGTCATGGCTACACCTTC CASSLGIGHGYTF
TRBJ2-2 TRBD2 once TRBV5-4 TGTGCCAGCAGCCTAACACTTAGCGGGAGAGGGACCGGGGAGCTGTTTTTT CASSLTLSGRGTGELFF
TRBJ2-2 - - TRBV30 TGTGCCTGGGCACGAGTCGGGGAGCTGTTTTTT CAWARVGELFF
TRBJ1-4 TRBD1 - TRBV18 TGTGCCAGCTCGCGGACAGGGCTTAATGAAAAACTGTTTTTT CASSRTGLNEKLFF
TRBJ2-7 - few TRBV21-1 TGTGCCAGCAGCAAGCAGGACAGCGACTACGAGCAGTACTTC CASSKQDSDYEQYF
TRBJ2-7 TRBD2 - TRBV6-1 TGTGCCAGCGGGCTAGCGGGTGTCTCCTACGAGCAGTACTTC CASGLAGVSYEQYF
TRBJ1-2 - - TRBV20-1 TGCAGTGCTAGAGCAGGTTATGGCTACACCTTC CSARAGYGYTF
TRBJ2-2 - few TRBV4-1 TGCGCCAGCAGCCCCTCGAACACCGGGGAGCTGTTTTTT CASSPSNTGELFF
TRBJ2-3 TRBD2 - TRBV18 TGTGCCAGCTCACCACCGGGACTAGCGGGGGGGACCACAGATACGCAGTATTTT CASSPPGLAGGTTDTQYF
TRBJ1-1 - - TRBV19 TGTGCCAGTTTCCCCGACGGGACTGAGACTGAAGCTTTCTTT CASFPDGTETEAFF
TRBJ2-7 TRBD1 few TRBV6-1 TGTGCCAGCAGTGAAGGGGGACAGGACTACGAGCAGTACTTC CASSEGGQDYEQYF
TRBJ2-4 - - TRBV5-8 TGTGCCAGCAGCTTATCCGGACAGAACGGCAAAAACATTCAGTACTTC CASSLSGQNGKNIQYF
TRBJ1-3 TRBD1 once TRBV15 TGTGCCACCAGCAGAGGGACAGGGAGCCCCATATATTTT CATSRGTGSPIYF